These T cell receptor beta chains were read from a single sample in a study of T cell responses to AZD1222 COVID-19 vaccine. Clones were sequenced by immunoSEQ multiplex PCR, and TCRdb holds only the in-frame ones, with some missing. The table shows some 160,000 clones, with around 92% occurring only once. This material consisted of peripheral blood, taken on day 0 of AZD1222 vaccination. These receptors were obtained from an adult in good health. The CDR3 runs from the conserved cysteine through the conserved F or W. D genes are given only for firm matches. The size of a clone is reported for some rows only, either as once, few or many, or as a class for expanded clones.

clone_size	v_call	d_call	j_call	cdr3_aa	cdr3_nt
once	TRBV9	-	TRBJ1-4	CASSPQDGVAEKLFF	TGTGCCAGCAGCCCTCAGGACGGGGTGGCTGAAAAACTGTTTTTT
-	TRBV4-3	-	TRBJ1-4	CASSQGGPGRAANEKLFF	TGCGCCAGCAGCCAAGGGGGACCAGGGAGGGCGGCAAATGAAAAACTGTTTTTT
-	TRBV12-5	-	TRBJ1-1	CASAQAHTEAFF	TGTGCTAGTGCCCAGGCGCACACTGAAGCTTTCTTT
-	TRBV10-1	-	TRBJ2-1	CASSEDHINNEQFF	TGCGCCAGCAGTGAGGATCACATAAACAATGAGCAGTTCTTC
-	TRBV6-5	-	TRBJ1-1	CASIQREGLSTEAFF	TGTGCCAGCATCCAACGGGAGGGCTTAAGCACTGAAGCTTTCTTT
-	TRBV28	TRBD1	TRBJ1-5	CASTILRGDQPQHF	TGTGCCAGCACTATACTCAGGGGGGATCAGCCCCAGCATTTT
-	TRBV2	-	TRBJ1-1	CASKIGRETEAFF	TGTGCCAGCAAGATTGGCAGGGAAACTGAAGCTTTCTTT
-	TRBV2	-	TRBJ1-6	CASTREGAPPLHF	TGTGCCAGCACCAGGGAAGGGGCCCCACCCCTCCACTTT
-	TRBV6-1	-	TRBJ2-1	CASSEESVPSYNEQFF	TGTGCCAGCAGTGAAGAAAGTGTCCCATCCTACAATGAGCAGTTCTTC
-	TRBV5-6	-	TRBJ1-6	CASSLGGSYNSPLHF	TGTGCCAGCAGCTTGGGCGGCTCCTATAATTCACCCCTCCACTTT
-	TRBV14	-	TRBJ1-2	CASSPARWYGYTF	TGTGCCAGCAGCCCCGCTCGGTGGTATGGCTACACCTTC
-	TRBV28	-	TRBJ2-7	CASSTSGTAAGEQYF	TGTGCCAGCAGTACCTCCGGGACTGCGGCTGGTGAGCAGTACTTC
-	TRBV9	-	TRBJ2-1	CASSVEKHNEQFF	TGTGCCAGCAGCGTAGAGAAACACAATGAGCAGTTCTTC
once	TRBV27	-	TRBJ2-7	CASSRGSSYEQYF	TGTGCCAGCAGTCGGGGGAGCTCCTACGAGCAGTACTTC
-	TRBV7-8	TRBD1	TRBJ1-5	CASSYGGTGSYSNQPQHF	TGTGCCAGCAGTTATGGGGGGACAGGGTCCTATAGCAATCAGCCCCAGCATTTT
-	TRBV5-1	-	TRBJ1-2	CASAPNLPRRSNYGYTF	TGCGCCAGCGCACCCAATCTCCCGCGCCGGTCTAACTATGGCTACACCTTC
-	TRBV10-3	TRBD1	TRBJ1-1	CATGQGAAEAFF	TGTGCCACGGGACAGGGGGCGGCTGAAGCTTTCTTT
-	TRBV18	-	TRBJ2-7	CASSPLQAADEQYF	TGTGCCAGCTCACCACTACAGGCGGCGGACGAGCAGTACTTC
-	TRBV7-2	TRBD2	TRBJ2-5	CASSLQRGGGETQYF	TGTGCCAGCAGCTTACAGCGGGGGGGCGGGGAGACCCAGTACTTC
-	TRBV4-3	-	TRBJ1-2	CASSQFQGLYGYTF	TGCGCCAGCAGCCAATTTCAGGGACTCTATGGCTACACCTTC
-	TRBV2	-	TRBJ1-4	CASTSYREKLFF	TGTGCCAGCACCTCGTATCGGGAAAAACTGTTTTTT
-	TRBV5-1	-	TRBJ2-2	CASSPGRNTGELFF	TGCGCCAGCAGCCCAGGGCGGAACACCGGGGAGCTGTTTTTT
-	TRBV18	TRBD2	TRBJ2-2	CASSPLAGDLSTGELFF	TGTGCCAGCTCACCCTTAGCGGGGGATCTAAGCACCGGGGAGCTGTTTTTT
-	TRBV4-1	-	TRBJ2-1	CASSQGQWSRKNNEQFF	TGCGCCAGCAGCCAAGGTCAATGGTCCCGAAAGAACAATGAGCAGTTCTTC
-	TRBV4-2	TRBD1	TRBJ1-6	CASSPPRYRGGNSPLHF	TGTGCCAGCAGCCCCCCCCGATACAGGGGCGGGAATTCACCCCTCCACTTT
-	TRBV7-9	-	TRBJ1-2	CASSIQWGYGYTF	TGTGCCAGCAGCATCCAGTGGGGATATGGCTACACCTTC
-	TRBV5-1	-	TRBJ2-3	CASRLGLGTPTTDTQYF	TGCGCCAGCAGATTGGGCCTCGGGACTCCTACCACAGATACGCAGTATTTT
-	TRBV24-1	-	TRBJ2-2	CATSDVSWGKNTGELFF	TGTGCCACCAGTGACGTAAGTTGGGGGAAGAACACCGGGGAGCTGTTTTTT
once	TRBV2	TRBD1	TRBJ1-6	CASKGTGYSPLHF	TGTGCCAGCAAGGGGACAGGTTATTCACCCCTCCACTTT
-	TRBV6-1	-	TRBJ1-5	CASSESGAAQHF	TGTGCCAGCAGTGAATCGGGGGCAGCCCAGCATTTT
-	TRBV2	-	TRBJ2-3	CASGGTDTQYF	TGTGCCAGCGGGGGCACAGATACGCAGTATTTT
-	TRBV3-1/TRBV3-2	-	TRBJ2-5	CASSQDFTRGQETQYF	TGTGCCAGCAGCCAAGATTTTACGCGGGGTCAAGAGACCCAGTACTTC
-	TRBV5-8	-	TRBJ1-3	CASSLQGYSGNTIYF	TGTGCCAGCAGCTTGCAGGGGTATTCTGGAAACACCATATATTTT
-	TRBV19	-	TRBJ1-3	CASSRVAVDGNTIYF	TGTGCCAGTAGCCGCGTTGCGGTGGATGGAAACACCATATATTTT
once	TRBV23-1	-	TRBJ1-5	CASSQGGPNQPQHF	TGCGCCAGCAGTCAAGGGGGGCCGAATCAGCCCCAGCATTTT
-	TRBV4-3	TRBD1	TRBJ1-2	CASSQEGLGTGFIGEYGYTF	TGCGCCAGCAGCCAAGAGGGTCTCGGGACAGGGTTTATAGGGGAGTATGGCTACACCTTC
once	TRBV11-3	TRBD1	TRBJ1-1	CASSLDRGNTEAFF	TGTGCCAGCAGCCTAGACAGGGGGAACACTGAAGCTTTCTTT
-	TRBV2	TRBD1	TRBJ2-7	CASKTGAYEQYF	TGTGCCAGCAAGACAGGGGCCTACGAGCAGTACTTC
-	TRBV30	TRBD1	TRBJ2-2	CAWSVQGLTGELFF	TGTGCCTGGAGTGTACAGGGGCTCACCGGGGAGCTGTTTTTT
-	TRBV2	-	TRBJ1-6	CASRVTGSYNSPLHF	TGTGCCAGCAGAGTAACTGGCTCCTATAATTCACCCCTCCACTTT
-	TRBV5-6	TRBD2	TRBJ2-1	CASSRTSGAYNEQFF	TGTGCCAGCAGCCGGACTAGCGGGGCATACAATGAGCAGTTCTTC
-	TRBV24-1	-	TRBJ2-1	CATSDRVRNEQFF	TGTGCCACCAGTGACAGGGTTCGCAATGAGCAGTTCTTC
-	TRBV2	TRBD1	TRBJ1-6	CASIPGGGGIASPLHF	TGTGCCAGCATCCCCGGGGGAGGGGGCATTGCTTCACCCCTCCACTTT
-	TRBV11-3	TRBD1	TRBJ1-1	CASSLFGQGAGTEAFF	TGTGCCAGCAGCTTATTTGGACAGGGTGCTGGGACTGAAGCTTTCTTT
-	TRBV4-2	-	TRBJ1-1	CASSQEAYLATEAFF	TGTGCCAGCAGCCAGGAGGCCTACCTGGCAACTGAAGCTTTCTTT
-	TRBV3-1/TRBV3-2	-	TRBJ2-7	CASSQDGGPGEQYF	TGTGCCAGCAGCCAAGACGGGGGGCCTGGCGAGCAGTACTTC
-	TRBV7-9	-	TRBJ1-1	CASSLQVNTEAFF	TGTGCCAGCAGCCTACAGGTGAACACTGAAGCTTTCTTT
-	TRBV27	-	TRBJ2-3	CASRNSGTDTQYF	TGTGCCAGCAGGAATAGCGGCACAGATACGCAGTATTTT
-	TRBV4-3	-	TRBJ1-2	CASSPGTLAFYGYTF	TGCGCCAGCAGCCCGGGGACCCTGGCGTTCTATGGCTACACCTTC
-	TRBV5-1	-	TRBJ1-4	CASSLAPSLGEKLFF	TGCGCCAGCAGCTTGGCCCCCTCTCTAGGTGAAAAACTGTTTTTT
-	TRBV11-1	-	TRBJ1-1	CASSLDTFEAFF	TGTGCCAGCAGCTTAGACACTTTTGAAGCTTTCTTT
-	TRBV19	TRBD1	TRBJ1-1	CASSIFGTGVSTEAFF	TGTGCCAGTAGTATATTTGGGACAGGGGTGAGCACTGAAGCTTTCTTT
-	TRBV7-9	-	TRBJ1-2	CASSSTYKYGYTF	TGTGCCAGCAGCTCAACTTACAAATATGGCTACACCTTC
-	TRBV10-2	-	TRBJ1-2	CASSEYAGSYGYTF	TGCGCCAGCAGTGAGTACGCGGGGTCCTATGGCTACACCTTC
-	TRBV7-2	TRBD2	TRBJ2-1	CASSVSSGKPSSYNEQFF	TGTGCCAGCAGCGTTTCTAGCGGGAAACCCAGCTCCTACAATGAGCAGTTCTTC
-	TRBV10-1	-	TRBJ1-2	CASSAKRLYGYTF	TGCGCCAGCAGTGCGAAACGGCTCTATGGCTACACCTTC
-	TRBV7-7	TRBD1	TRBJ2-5	CASSPGTGEQETQYF	TGTGCCAGCAGTCCCGGGACAGGGGAGCAAGAGACCCAGTACTTC
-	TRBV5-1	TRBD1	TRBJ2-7	CASSLGQGGSYEQYF	TGCGCCAGCAGCCTAGGACAGGGTGGTTCCTACGAGCAGTACTTC
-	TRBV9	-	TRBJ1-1	CASSVLLNTEAFF	TGTGCCAGCAGCGTATTGCTGAACACTGAAGCTTTCTTT